The rows below give T cell receptor beta chains drawn from one sample of a study of CD8+ T cells in alopecia areata. Generated by immunoSEQ multiplex PCR, the TCRdb table keeps only in-frame clones and is missing some. The table lists over 150,000 clones, around 63% of them singletons. The starting material was CD4+ T cells sorted from blood, obtained at week 0. The receptors were sampled from a human donor with alopecia areata. CDR3s include the opening cysteine and the closing phenylalanine or tryptophan. Fields, in order: V gene, D gene, clone size, J gene, CDR3 DNA, CDR3 protein. The D gene is left open where the match is weak. Size values are once, few and many counts, or a class for expanded clones, and some rows have none.

v_gene: TRBV5-6; d_gene: NA; abundance: NA; j_gene: TRBJ2-6; CDR3nt: TGTGCCAGCAGCTTGGCCTCAATGTTTGGGGCCAACGTCCTGACTTTC; CDR3aa: CASSLASMFGANVLTF
v_gene: TRBV5-6; d_gene: NA; abundance: NA; j_gene: TRBJ1-5; CDR3nt: TGTGCCAGCAGCTTTGGGGGCAATCAGCCCCAGCATTTT; CDR3aa: CASSFGGNQPQHF
v_gene: TRBV29-1; d_gene: NA; abundance: NA; j_gene: TRBJ1-1; CDR3nt: TGCAGCGTCACTAGAGGGGCGGTTAACACTGAAGCTTTCTTT; CDR3aa: CSVTRGAVNTEAFF
v_gene: TRBV9; d_gene: NA; abundance: NA; j_gene: TRBJ2-6; CDR3nt: TGTGCCAGCAGCGAACAGACAGCTGGGGCCAACGTCCTGACTTTC; CDR3aa: CASSEQTAGANVLTF
v_gene: TRBV6-6; d_gene: NA; abundance: NA; j_gene: TRBJ2-5; CDR3nt: TGTGCCAGCAGTTACGAGGGAGGCTTGGCGGAGACCCAGTACTTC; CDR3aa: CASSYEGGLAETQYF
v_gene: TRBV7-7; d_gene: TRBD2; abundance: NA; j_gene: TRBJ2-1; CDR3nt: TGTGCCAGCAGCCCAACCGCGGGGGGGCACAACAATGAGCAGTTCTTC; CDR3aa: CASSPTAGGHNNEQFF
v_gene: TRBV25-1; d_gene: NA; abundance: NA; j_gene: TRBJ1-2; CDR3nt: TGTGCCAGCCACTTTGGGGAGGGAGGCGGCTACACCTTC; CDR3aa: CASHFGEGGGYTF
v_gene: TRBV29-1; d_gene: NA; abundance: NA; j_gene: TRBJ1-4; CDR3nt: TGCAGCGTTCAGGAGGTTCCTAATGAAAAACTGTTTTTT; CDR3aa: CSVQEVPNEKLFF
v_gene: TRBV30; d_gene: NA; abundance: NA; j_gene: TRBJ2-1; CDR3nt: TGTGCCTGGAAGCCAGGGACGGTTTACAATGAGCAGTTCTTC; CDR3aa: CAWKPGTVYNEQFF
v_gene: TRBV5-1; d_gene: NA; abundance: NA; j_gene: TRBJ1-1; CDR3nt: TGCGCCAGCAGCTCAAAGGGGCGGGGGACGCCTTTTGGGAACACTGAAGCTTTCTTT; CDR3aa: CASSSKGRGTPFGNTEAFF
v_gene: TRBV5-1; d_gene: NA; abundance: NA; j_gene: TRBJ1-3; CDR3nt: TGCGCCAGCAGCTTGGGAGCAGGGCCGGTGGGAAACACCATATATTTT; CDR3aa: CASSLGAGPVGNTIYF
v_gene: TRBV7-9; d_gene: NA; abundance: few; j_gene: TRBJ1-1; CDR3nt: TGTGCCAGCAGCTTGGACACTGAAGCTTTCTTT; CDR3aa: CASSLDTEAFF
v_gene: TRBV27; d_gene: NA; abundance: NA; j_gene: TRBJ1-2; CDR3nt: TGTGCCAGCAGTTTATTGAGTGTGGGGGGGAACAACTATGGCTACACCTTC; CDR3aa: CASSLLSVGGNNYGYTF
v_gene: TRBV29-1; d_gene: TRBD1; abundance: NA; j_gene: TRBJ1-2; CDR3nt: TGCAGCGCTGATAGGGACAGCTTCTTCACCTTC; CDR3aa: CSADRDSFFTF
v_gene: TRBV4-3; d_gene: NA; abundance: NA; j_gene: TRBJ1-6; CDR3nt: TGCGCCAGCAGCCAAGATCGCGTTTATAATTCACCCCTCCACTTT; CDR3aa: CASSQDRVYNSPLHF
v_gene: TRBV4-1; d_gene: TRBD1; abundance: few; j_gene: TRBJ2-5; CDR3nt: TGCGCCAGCAGCCAAGGGGACAGTCAAGAGACCCAGTACTTC; CDR3aa: CASSQGDSQETQYF
v_gene: TRBV5-1; d_gene: NA; abundance: NA; j_gene: TRBJ2-3; CDR3nt: TGCGCCAGCAGCTTGGGGAGTCAGACCACAGATACGCAGTATTTT; CDR3aa: CASSLGSQTTDTQYF
v_gene: TRBV4-3; d_gene: NA; abundance: NA; j_gene: TRBJ2-1; CDR3nt: TGCGCCAGCAGCCAGAGCCGACAGGACCGAGAGTTCTTC; CDR3aa: CASSQSRQDREFF
v_gene: TRBV29-1; d_gene: NA; abundance: NA; j_gene: TRBJ2-1; CDR3nt: TGCAGCGTTGAATATGAGCAGTTCTTC; CDR3aa: CSVEYEQFF
v_gene: TRBV30; d_gene: TRBD1; abundance: NA; j_gene: TRBJ2-2; CDR3nt: TGTGCCTGGAGGAGACAGGGCACCGGGGAGCTGTTTTTT; CDR3aa: CAWRRQGTGELFF
v_gene: TRBV4-2; d_gene: TRBD2; abundance: NA; j_gene: TRBJ2-2; CDR3nt: TGTGCCAGCAGCCAAGGTGGTAATCCTAGCGGTACCGGGGAGCTGTTTTTT; CDR3aa: CASSQGGNPSGTGELFF
v_gene: TRBV29-1; d_gene: NA; abundance: few; j_gene: TRBJ2-4; CDR3nt: TGCAGCGTTGGGGGAGAAAACATTCAGTACTTC; CDR3aa: CSVGGENIQYF
v_gene: TRBV5-6; d_gene: TRBD1; abundance: NA; j_gene: TRBJ1-6; CDR3nt: TGTGCCAGCGGCGGACAGGTCTCTTCACCCCTCCACTTT; CDR3aa: CASGGQVSSPLHF
v_gene: TRBV11-2; d_gene: NA; abundance: NA; j_gene: TRBJ2-2; CDR3nt: TGTGCCAGCAGCTTAGGTGTTGTCGGGGACACCGGGGAGCTGTTTTTT; CDR3aa: CASSLGVVGDTGELFF
v_gene: TRBV9; d_gene: NA; abundance: few; j_gene: TRBJ2-3; CDR3nt: TGTGCCAGCAGCGTAGAGATTAGGTCCTTAACAGATACGCAGTATTTT; CDR3aa: CASSVEIRSLTDTQYF
v_gene: TRBV11-3; d_gene: TRBD2; abundance: NA; j_gene: TRBJ2-3; CDR3nt: TGTGCCAGCAGCTCTAGCGGGGGGGCCCTCCCGCAGTATTTT; CDR3aa: CASSSSGGALPQYF
v_gene: TRBV5-1; d_gene: NA; abundance: once; j_gene: TRBJ2-3; CDR3nt: TGCGCCAGCAGATGGGAGCTAAGAGATACGCAGTATTTT; CDR3aa: CASRWELRDTQYF
v_gene: TRBV29-1; d_gene: NA; abundance: NA; j_gene: TRBJ1-5; CDR3nt: TGCAGCGTTGAAGAGAACCCAAATCAGCCCCAGCATTTT; CDR3aa: CSVEENPNQPQHF
v_gene: TRBV5-1; d_gene: NA; abundance: NA; j_gene: TRBJ2-2; CDR3nt: TGCGCCAGCACGGACAGTTCGGGTACCGGGGAGCTGTTTTTT; CDR3aa: CASTDSSGTGELFF
v_gene: TRBV19; d_gene: TRBD1; abundance: NA; j_gene: TRBJ1-1; CDR3nt: TGTGCCAGTAGTATTCAGACAGGGGCTGCGAACACTGAAGCTTTCTTT; CDR3aa: CASSIQTGAANTEAFF
v_gene: TRBV10-3; d_gene: NA; abundance: NA; j_gene: TRBJ2-7; CDR3nt: TGTGCCATCAGTGAGGTGGTCTACGAGCAGTACTTC; CDR3aa: CAISEVVYEQYF
v_gene: TRBV11-3; d_gene: NA; abundance: NA; j_gene: TRBJ1-4; CDR3nt: TGTGCCAGCAGCTTAGATCAGACTAATGAAAAACTGTTTTTT; CDR3aa: CASSLDQTNEKLFF
v_gene: TRBV9; d_gene: TRBD1; abundance: few; j_gene: TRBJ1-2; CDR3nt: TGTGCCAGCAGCGCCCCCGGGACAGGCAATGGCTACACCTTC; CDR3aa: CASSAPGTGNGYTF
v_gene: TRBV2; d_gene: NA; abundance: NA; j_gene: TRBJ2-7; CDR3nt: TGTGCCAGCAGTGAATACGGGGTCGGGGCGTCTTATAGGCAGTACTTC; CDR3aa: CASSEYGVGASYRQYF
v_gene: TRBV9; d_gene: NA; abundance: NA; j_gene: TRBJ1-1; CDR3nt: TGTGCCAGCAGCGGCGGCGAGTCAGACACTGAAGCTTTCTTT; CDR3aa: CASSGGESDTEAFF
v_gene: TRBV4-1; d_gene: TRBD2; abundance: NA; j_gene: TRBJ2-1; CDR3nt: TGCGCCAGCAGCCATCGCGGGGGATATACGAATGAGCAGTTCTTC; CDR3aa: CASSHRGGYTNEQFF
v_gene: TRBV29-1; d_gene: TRBD2; abundance: few; j_gene: TRBJ2-1; CDR3nt: TGCAGCGCGGGGGGGCTGTCCTACAATGAGCAGTTCTTC; CDR3aa: CSAGGLSYNEQFF
v_gene: TRBV30; d_gene: NA; abundance: few; j_gene: TRBJ1-1; CDR3nt: TGTGCCTGGTCAGTGGACACTGAAGCTTTCTTT; CDR3aa: CAWSVDTEAFF
v_gene: TRBV30; d_gene: NA; abundance: NA; j_gene: TRBJ2-4; CDR3nt: TGTGCCTGGAGTGTTGGCGCTAGGGTTGACAAAAACATTCAGTACTTC; CDR3aa: CAWSVGARVDKNIQYF
v_gene: TRBV30; d_gene: TRBD1; abundance: NA; j_gene: TRBJ2-1; CDR3nt: TGTGCCTGGAGCGTCCGCGACAGGGGGCTTTCCAATGAGCAGTTCTTC; CDR3aa: CAWSVRDRGLSNEQFF
v_gene: TRBV7-8; d_gene: TRBD1; abundance: NA; j_gene: TRBJ1-5; CDR3nt: TGTGCCAGCAGCTTAGATCCTGGTGCAGGGGGTACCAATCAGCCCCAGCATTTT; CDR3aa: CASSLDPGAGGTNQPQHF
v_gene: TRBV27; d_gene: NA; abundance: NA; j_gene: TRBJ1-1; CDR3nt: TGTGCCAGCAGTTTACGCAGGGTGAACACTGAAGCTTTCTTT; CDR3aa: CASSLRRVNTEAFF
v_gene: TRBV29-1; d_gene: NA; abundance: NA; j_gene: TRBJ2-5; CDR3nt: TGCAGCGTTGGTGGCAGGGTAGAAGAGACCCAGTACTTC; CDR3aa: CSVGGRVEETQYF
v_gene: TRBV30; d_gene: TRBD2; abundance: NA; j_gene: TRBJ2-1; CDR3nt: TGTGCCTGGAGTAGTCTACTAGCGGGGGGGCCTTACAATGAGCAGTTCTTC; CDR3aa: CAWSSLLAGGPYNEQFF
v_gene: TRBV19; d_gene: TRBD1; abundance: NA; j_gene: TRBJ2-2; CDR3nt: TGTGCCACGGGACAGGGGGCTACCGGGGAGCTGTTTTTT; CDR3aa: CATGQGATGELFF
v_gene: TRBV7-2; d_gene: NA; abundance: NA; j_gene: TRBJ1-4; CDR3nt: TGTGCCAGCAGCTTAGCTGGACCTAATGAAAAACTGTTTTTT; CDR3aa: CASSLAGPNEKLFF
v_gene: TRBV30; d_gene: TRBD1; abundance: NA; j_gene: TRBJ1-2; CDR3nt: TGTGCCTGGCGGCGAGGGGGCAAGGCCTATGGCTACACCTTC; CDR3aa: CAWRRGGKAYGYTF
v_gene: TRBV6-1; d_gene: TRBD1; abundance: NA; j_gene: TRBJ2-5; CDR3nt: TGTGCCAGTTCTAGACAGGGCAACCAAGAGACCCAGTACTTC; CDR3aa: CASSRQGNQETQYF
v_gene: TRBV5-8; d_gene: TRBD1; abundance: NA; j_gene: TRBJ1-5; CDR3nt: TGTGCCAGCAGCTTGTACCAGGGGGCGGATAGCAATCAGCCCCAGCATTTT; CDR3aa: CASSLYQGADSNQPQHF
v_gene: TRBV29-1; d_gene: NA; abundance: NA; j_gene: TRBJ2-1; CDR3nt: TGCAGCGTTCGGGACGTCAATGAGCAGTTCTTC; CDR3aa: CSVRDVNEQFF
v_gene: TRBV5-1; d_gene: TRBD2; abundance: NA; j_gene: TRBJ2-1; CDR3nt: TGCGCCAGCAGCTTAATCGGGACTAGCGGGACGGGGGAGCAGTTCTTC; CDR3aa: CASSLIGTSGTGEQFF